This TCR beta chain is drawn from a study of CD8 T cells in Susac syndrome. RNA, at about 0.5 to 1 ug, was reverse transcribed with random hexamers. MiXCR, run by TCRdb on the immunoSEQ multiplex PCR reads, gives a single entry per CDR3 protein. Here the sample spans approximately 150,000 distinct CDR3 sequences, about 92% being singletons. CDR1 SGHDT and CDR2 YYEEEE come from the germline V gene. The length of the CDR3 is 16 residues. V shed 4 bases and J shed 1 base, with 14 bases lying between them. Sequenced input: CD4+ T cells from PBMCs. The sequence was obtained from a human donor in good health. The chain uses TRBV5-6 and TRBJ2-2; TRBD2 is a possible D gene (5 bases). CDR3 sequence reads: CASSDLDSLNTGELFF. CDR3 nucleotide sequence: TGTGCCAGCAGCGACCTGGACTCCCTGAACACCGGGGAGCTGTTTTTT.